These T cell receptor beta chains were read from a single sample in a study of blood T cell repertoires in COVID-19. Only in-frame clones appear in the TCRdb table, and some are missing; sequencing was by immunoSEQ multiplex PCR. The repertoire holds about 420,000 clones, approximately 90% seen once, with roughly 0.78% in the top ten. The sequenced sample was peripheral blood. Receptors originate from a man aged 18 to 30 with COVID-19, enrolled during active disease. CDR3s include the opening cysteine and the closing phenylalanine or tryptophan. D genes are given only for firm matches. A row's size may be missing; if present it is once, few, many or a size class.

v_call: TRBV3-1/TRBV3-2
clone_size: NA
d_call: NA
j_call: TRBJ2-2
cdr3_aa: CASSPRVTGELFF
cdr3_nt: TGTGCCAGCAGCCCCAGGGTCACCGGGGAGCTGTTTTTT

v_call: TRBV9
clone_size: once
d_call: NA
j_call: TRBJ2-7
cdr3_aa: CASSVGPGGNEQYF
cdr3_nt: TGTGCCAGCAGCGTAGGCCCAGGGGGGAACGAGCAGTACTTC

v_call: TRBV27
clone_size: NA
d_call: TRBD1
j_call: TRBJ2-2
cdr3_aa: CASSLWGQGTGELFF
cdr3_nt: TGTGCCAGCAGTTTATGGGGACAGGGCACCGGGGAGCTGTTTTTT

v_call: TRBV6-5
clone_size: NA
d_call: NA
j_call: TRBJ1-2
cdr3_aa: CASSYSKQGPYGYTF
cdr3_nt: TGTGCCAGCAGTTACTCGAAACAGGGCCCCTATGGCTACACCTTC

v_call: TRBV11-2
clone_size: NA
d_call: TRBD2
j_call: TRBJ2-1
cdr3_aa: CASSLYGLGGGRAGNEQFF
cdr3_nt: TGTGCCAGCAGCTTATATGGTCTAGGAGGCGGGAGGGCCGGCAATGAGCAGTTCTTC

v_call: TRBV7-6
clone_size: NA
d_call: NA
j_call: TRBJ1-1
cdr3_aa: CASSLGGDTEAFF
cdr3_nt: TGTGCCAGCAGTTTGGGGGGGGACACTGAAGCTTTCTTT

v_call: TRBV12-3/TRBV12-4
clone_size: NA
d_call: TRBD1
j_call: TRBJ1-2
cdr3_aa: CASSPRTGYGYTF
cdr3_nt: TGTGCCAGCAGTCCTAGGACAGGTTATGGCTACACCTTC

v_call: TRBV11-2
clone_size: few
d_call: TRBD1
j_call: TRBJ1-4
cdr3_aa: CASSLGTGVNEKLFF
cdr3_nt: TGTGCCAGCAGCTTAGGGACAGGCGTTAATGAAAAACTGTTTTTT

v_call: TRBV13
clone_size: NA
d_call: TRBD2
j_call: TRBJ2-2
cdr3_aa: CASSLTIAGVNGELFF
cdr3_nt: TGTGCCAGCAGCTTAACGATAGCGGGAGTCAACGGGGAGCTGTTTTTT

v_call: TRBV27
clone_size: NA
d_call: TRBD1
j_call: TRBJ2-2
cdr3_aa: CASSSTHEGQETNTGELFF
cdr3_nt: TGTGCCAGCAGCAGCACCCACGAAGGACAGGAAACGAACACCGGGGAGCTGTTTTTT

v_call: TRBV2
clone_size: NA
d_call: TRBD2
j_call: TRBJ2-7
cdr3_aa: CASSVTSLYEQYF
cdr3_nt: TGTGCCAGCAGCGTGACTAGCCTATACGAGCAGTACTTC

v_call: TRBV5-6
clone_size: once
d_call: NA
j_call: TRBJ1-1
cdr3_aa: CASSLGGAGTEAFF
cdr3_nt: TGTGCCAGCAGCTTGGGGGGCGCAGGCACTGAAGCTTTCTTT

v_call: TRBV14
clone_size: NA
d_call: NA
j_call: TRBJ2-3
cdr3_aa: CASSQGLAARTDTQYF
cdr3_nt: TGTGCCAGCAGCCAAGGGTTAGCGGCACGCACAGATACGCAGTATTTT

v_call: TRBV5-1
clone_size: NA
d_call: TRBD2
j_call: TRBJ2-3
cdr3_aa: CASSLGIAGTVDTQYF
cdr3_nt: TGCGCCAGCAGCTTAGGGATAGCGGGCACCGTAGATACGCAGTATTTT

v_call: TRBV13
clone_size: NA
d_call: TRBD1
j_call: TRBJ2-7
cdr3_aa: CASSLRKDRASWEQYF
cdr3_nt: TGTGCCAGCAGCCTAAGAAAAGACAGGGCTTCTTGGGAGCAGTACTTC

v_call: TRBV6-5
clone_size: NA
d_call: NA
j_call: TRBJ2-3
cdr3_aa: CASSYFGEGVGYTQYF
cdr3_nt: TGTGCCAGCAGTTACTTTGGGGAGGGGGTAGGGTATACGCAGTATTTT

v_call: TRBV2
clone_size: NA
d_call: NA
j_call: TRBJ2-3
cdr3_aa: CASSVGSGTDTQYF
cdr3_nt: TGTGCCAGCAGTGTCGGGAGTGGGACAGATACGCAGTATTTT

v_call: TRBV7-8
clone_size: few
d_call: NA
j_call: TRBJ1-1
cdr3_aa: CASSLENRYTEAFF
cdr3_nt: TGTGCCAGCAGCTTAGAGAACAGGTACACTGAAGCTTTCTTT

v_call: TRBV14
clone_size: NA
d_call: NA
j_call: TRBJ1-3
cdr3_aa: CASSQVRGISGNTIYF
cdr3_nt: TGTGCCAGCAGCCAAGTTAGGGGGATCTCTGGAAACACCATATATTTT

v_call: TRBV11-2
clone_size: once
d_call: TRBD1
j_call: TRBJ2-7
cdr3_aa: CASSLDLGTGSYEQYF
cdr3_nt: TGTGCCAGCAGCTTAGATCTGGGGACAGGGTCCTACGAGCAGTACTTC

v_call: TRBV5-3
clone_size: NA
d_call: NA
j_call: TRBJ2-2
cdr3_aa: CARSFREPTTGELFF
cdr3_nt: TGTGCCAGAAGCTTCAGGGAACCCACTACCGGGGAGCTGTTTTTT

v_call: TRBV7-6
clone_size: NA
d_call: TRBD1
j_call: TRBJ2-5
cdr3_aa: CASSPRTGGETQYF
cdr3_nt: TGTGCCAGCAGCCCACGGACAGGGGGGGAGACCCAGTACTTC

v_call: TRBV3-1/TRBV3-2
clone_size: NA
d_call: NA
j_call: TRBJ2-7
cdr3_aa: CASSLISGYEQYF
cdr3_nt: TGTGCCAGCAGTCTTATTAGCGGATACGAGCAGTACTTC

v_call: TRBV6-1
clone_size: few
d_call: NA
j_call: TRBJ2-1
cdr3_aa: CASSVFSAGTINNEQFF
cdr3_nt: TGTGCCAGCAGTGTTTTCTCTGCCGGGACAATCAACAATGAGCAGTTCTTC

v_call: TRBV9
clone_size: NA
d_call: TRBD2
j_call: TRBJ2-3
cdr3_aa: CASSVEAGEVTDTQYF
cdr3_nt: TGTGCCAGCAGCGTAGAAGCGGGAGAGGTCACAGATACGCAGTATTTT

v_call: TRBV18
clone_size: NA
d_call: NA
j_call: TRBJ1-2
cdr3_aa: CASSPGLTETGGYTF
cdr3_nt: TGTGCCAGCTCACCGGGACTTACTGAAACCGGGGGCTACACCTTC

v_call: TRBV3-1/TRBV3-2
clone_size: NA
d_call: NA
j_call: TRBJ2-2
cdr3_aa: CASSHLYTGELFF
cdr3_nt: TGTGCCAGCAGCCATCTTTACACCGGGGAGCTGTTTTTT

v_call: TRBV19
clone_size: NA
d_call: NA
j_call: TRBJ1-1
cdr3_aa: CASKRRMMNTEAFF
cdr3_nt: TGTGCCAGTAAGCGGCGGATGATGAACACTGAAGCTTTCTTT

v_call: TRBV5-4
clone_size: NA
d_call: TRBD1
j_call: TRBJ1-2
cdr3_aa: CASSLSGGGNGYTF
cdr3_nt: TGTGCCAGCAGCTTGTCAGGGGGAGGAAATGGCTACACCTTC

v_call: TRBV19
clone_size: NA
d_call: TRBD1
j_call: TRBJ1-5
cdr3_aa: CASRRGGLDRAYQPQHF
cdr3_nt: TGTGCCAGTAGGCGGGGGGGATTAGACAGGGCGTATCAGCCCCAGCATTTT

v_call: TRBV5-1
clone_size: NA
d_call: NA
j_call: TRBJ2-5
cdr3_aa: CASSPRTERETQYF
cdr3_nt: TGCGCCAGCAGCCCACGGACAGAGCGAGAGACCCAGTACTTC

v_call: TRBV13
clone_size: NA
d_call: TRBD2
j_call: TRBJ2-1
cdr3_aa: CASSWTSGGNNEQFF
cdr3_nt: TGTGCCAGCAGCTGGACTAGCGGGGGAAACAATGAGCAGTTCTTC